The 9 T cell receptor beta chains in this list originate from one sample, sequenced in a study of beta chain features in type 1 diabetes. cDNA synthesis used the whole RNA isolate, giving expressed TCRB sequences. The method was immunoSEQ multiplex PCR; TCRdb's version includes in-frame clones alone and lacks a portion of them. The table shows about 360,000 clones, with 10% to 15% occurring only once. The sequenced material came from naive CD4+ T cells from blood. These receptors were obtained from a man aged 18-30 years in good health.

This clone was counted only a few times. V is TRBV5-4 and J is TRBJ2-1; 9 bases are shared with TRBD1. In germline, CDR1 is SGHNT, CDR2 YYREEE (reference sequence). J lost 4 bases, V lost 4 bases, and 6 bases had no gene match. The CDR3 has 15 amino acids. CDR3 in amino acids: CASSTTGGSYNEQFF. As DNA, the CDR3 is TGTGCCAGCAGCACGACAGGGGGTTCATACAATGAGCAGTTCTTC.

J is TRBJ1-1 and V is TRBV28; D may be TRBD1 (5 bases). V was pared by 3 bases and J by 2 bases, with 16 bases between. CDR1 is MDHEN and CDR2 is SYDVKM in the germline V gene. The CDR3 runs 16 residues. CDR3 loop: CASSLPQGRGNTEAFF. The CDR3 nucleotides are TGTGCCAGCAGTTTGCCCCAGGGAAGAGGAAACACTGAAGCTTTCTTT.

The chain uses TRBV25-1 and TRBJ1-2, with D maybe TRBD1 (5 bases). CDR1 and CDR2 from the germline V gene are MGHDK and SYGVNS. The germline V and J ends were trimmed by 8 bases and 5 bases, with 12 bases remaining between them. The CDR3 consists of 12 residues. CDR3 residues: CASWGGLYGYTF. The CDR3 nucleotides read TGTGCCAGCTGGGGCGGCCTTTATGGCTACACCTTC.

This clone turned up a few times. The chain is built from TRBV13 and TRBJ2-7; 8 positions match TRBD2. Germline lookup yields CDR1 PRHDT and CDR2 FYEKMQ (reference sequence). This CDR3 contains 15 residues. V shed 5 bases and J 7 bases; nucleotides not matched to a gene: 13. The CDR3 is CASSLAPGGPREQYF. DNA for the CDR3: TGTGCCAGCAGCCTCGCCCCGGGGGGGCCGAGGGAGCAGTACTTC.

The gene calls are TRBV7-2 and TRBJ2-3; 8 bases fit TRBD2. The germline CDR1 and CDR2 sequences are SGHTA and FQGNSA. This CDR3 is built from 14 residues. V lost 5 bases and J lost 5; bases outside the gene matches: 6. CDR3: CASSGTSFVDTQYF. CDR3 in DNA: TGTGCCAGCAGCGGGACTAGTTTTGTAGATACGCAGTATTTT.

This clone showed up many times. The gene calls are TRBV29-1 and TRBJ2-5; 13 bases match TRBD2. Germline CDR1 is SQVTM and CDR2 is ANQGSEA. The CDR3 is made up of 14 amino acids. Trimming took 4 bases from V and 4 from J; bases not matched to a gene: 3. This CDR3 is CSVGTSGSVETQYF. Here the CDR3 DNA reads TGCAGCGTTGGGACTAGCGGGAGTGTAGAGACCCAGTACTTC.

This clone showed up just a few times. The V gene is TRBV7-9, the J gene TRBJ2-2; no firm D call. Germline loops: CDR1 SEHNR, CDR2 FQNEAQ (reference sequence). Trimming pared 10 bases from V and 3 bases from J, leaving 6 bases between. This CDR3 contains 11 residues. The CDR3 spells CAIEDTGELFF. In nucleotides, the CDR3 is TGTGCCATCGAGGACACCGGGGAGCTGTTTTTT.

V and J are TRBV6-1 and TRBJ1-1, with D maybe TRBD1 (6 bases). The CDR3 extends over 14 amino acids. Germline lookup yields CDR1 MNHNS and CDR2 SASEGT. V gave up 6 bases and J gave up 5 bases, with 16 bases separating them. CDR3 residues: CASRPNREMTEAFF. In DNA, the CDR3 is TGTGCCAGCAGACCAAACAGGGAGATGACTGAAGCTTTCTTT.

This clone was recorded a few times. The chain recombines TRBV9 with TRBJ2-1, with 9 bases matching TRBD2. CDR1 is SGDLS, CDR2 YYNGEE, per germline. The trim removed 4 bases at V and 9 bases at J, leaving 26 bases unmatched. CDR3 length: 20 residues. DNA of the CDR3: TGTGCCAGCAGCCCCCGGTTAGGGACTAGCCTGCGGGGAAAATTGGGTGAGCAGTTCTTC. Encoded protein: CASSPRLGTSLRGKLGEQFF.